This T cell receptor beta chain was profiled in a study of blood T cell repertoires in COVID-19. Overall study context: Collection of acute and convalescent COVID-19 samples took place in the United States, Italy and Spain.

CDR3 size: 16 residues. V shed 0 bases and J 2 bases; nucleotides not matched to a gene: 3. In germline, CDR1 is SGHDN, CDR2 FVKESK. Study processing details: Nucleated cell counts were estimated from reference gene primer amplification. Profiled with immunoSEQ multiplex PCR; TCRdb holds only in-frame clones, not every one. V, J and clone size were drawn from that table, and D and trimming were deduced from the DNA. The sample consists of under 95,000 clones, approximately 86% of them appearing once. V and J are TRBV14 and TRBJ2-7; 11 bases are shared with TRBD1. Sequences were obtained from peripheral blood. The receptor comes from a woman of 80 years or more with acute or convalescent COVID-19. The chain's CDR3 is CASSQDWGQGAYEQYF. The DNA of the CDR3 is TGTGCCAGCAGCCAAGATTGGGGACAGGGGGCCTACGAGCAGTACTTC.